This passage covers 15 T cell receptor beta chains from one sample sequenced in a study of long-term antiretroviral therapy in people with HIV. The assay used was immunoSEQ (version v3.0), run at survey level. Method: immunoSEQ multiplex PCR; TCRdb's copy keeps in-frame clones and lacks some. Of some 22,000 clones detected, around 85% appear once; the ten largest clones hold 10% to 15%. The starting material was unsorted PBMCs, obtained 1.6 years after starting antiretroviral therapy. The receptors come from a man in his forties with HIV.

V gene TRBV5-4 combines with J gene TRBJ2-1; 12 bases match TRBD2. V shed 4 bases and J 0 bases; nucleotides not matched to a gene: 5. CDR3 length: 17 amino acids. Germline V lookup: CDR1 SGHNT, CDR2 YYREEE (reference sequence). The CDR3 sequence: CASSRGLAGSSYNEQFF. The CDR3 bases are TGTGCCAGCAGCAGAGGACTAGCGGGGAGCTCCTACAATGAGCAGTTCTTC.

The chain employs TRBV6-1 and TRBJ2-3; 10 bases are shared with TRBD2. The length of the CDR3 is 20 residues. After removal of 2 bases from V and 2 bases from J, the junction contained 16 bases not matched to a gene. Per germline, CDR1 MNHNS and CDR2 SASEGT. CDR3 DNA: TGTGCCAGCAGTGAAATCGGCCCCCTGACCGGACTAGCGGTCACAGATACGCAGTATTTT. It translates to CASSEIGPLTGLAVTDTQYF.

This chain joins TRBV19 and TRBJ1-5; tentative D call: TRBD1 (5 bases). Deletions cut 4 bases from V and 0 bases from J, with 10 bases between. CDR1 and CDR2 from the germline V gene are LNHDA and SQIVND (reference sequence). CDR3 size: 15 residues. The CDR3 spells CASSSSGDSNQPQHF. For the CDR3, the DNA is TGTGCCAGTAGTAGTTCGGGGGATAGCAATCAGCCCCAGCATTTT.

The chain recombines TRBV6-5 with TRBJ1-2; D not certain. The V gene's germline CDR1 is MNHEY and CDR2 SVGAGI. Trimming took off 4 bases at V and 0 bases at J, with 6 bases between the two ends. The length of the CDR3 is 13 residues. CDR3 in DNA: TGTGCCAGCAGTTTAAGTCCTAACTATGGCTACACCTTC. It yields the protein CASSLSPNYGYTF.

The V gene is TRBV5-1, the J gene TRBJ2-2, with D perhaps TRBD1 (6 bases). The CDR3 extends over 15 amino acids. V lost 0 bases, J lost 4 bases, and 10 bases lay in between. Germline CDR1 is SGHRS and CDR2 is YFSETQ. DNA of the CDR3: TGCGCCAGCAGCTTGGTAATGGGGGCCACCGGGGAGCTGTTTTTT. Its protein product is CASSLVMGATGELFF.

The V call is TRBV29-1, the J call TRBJ1-1; a weak D match, TRBD1 (6 bases). V was cut by 0 bases and J by 10 bases, with 24 bases left in between. The CDR3 totals 16 residues. Germline CDR1 and CDR2: SQVTM and ANQGSEA. In DNA, the CDR3 is TGCAGCGTTGAAGATGAGTTTTCGGGGGGGGCATGGGTAGCTTTCTTT. Translating gives CSVEDEFSGGAWVAFF.

The V gene is TRBV18, the J gene TRBJ1-1, with D possibly TRBD1 on 5 matching bases. Germline V gene sequence: CDR1 KGHSH, CDR2 LQKENI. This CDR3 is built from 13 residues. Trimming removed 8 bases at V and 1 base at J, with 11 bases between. The chain's CDR3 is CASTWGRNTEAFF. DNA for the CDR3: TGTGCCAGCACATGGGGGAGGAACACTGAAGCTTTCTTT.

There are a few counts of this clone. The V gene is TRBV6-1, the J gene TRBJ1-2, with D possibly TRBD1 on 5 matching bases. Germline CDR1 is MNHNS and CDR2 is SASEGT. Trimming cost V 6 bases and J 8 bases, with 16 bases left between them. The CDR3 length is 13 residues. CDR3 sequence reads: CASSVNGGKGYTF. For the CDR3, the DNA is TGTGCCAGCAGCGTTAATGGGGGAAAGGGCTACACCTTC.

The chain carries TRBV23-1 and TRBJ1-5; 7 bases are shared with TRBD1. TRBV23-1 is known as an ORF, though its function is uncertain. The V and J ends lost 0 bases and 7 bases, in that order; junction bases with no gene match: 6. This CDR3 spans 15 amino acids. The CDR3 region is CASSQSDRAVQPQHF. DNA for the CDR3: TGCGCCAGCAGTCAATCTGACAGGGCGGTACAGCCCCAGCATTTT.

This clone is a singleton in its sample. V and J are TRBV4-1 and TRBJ2-3; D might be TRBD1 (8 bases). CDR3 size: 15 residues. Germline CDR1 and CDR2: MGHRA and YSYEKL. V was trimmed by 5 bases and J by 3 bases, leaving 15 bases between them. CDR3: CASSVQGGLTDTQYF. The CDR3 bases are TGCGCCAGCAGCGTACAGGGGGGGCTGACAGATACGCAGTATTTT.

The chain combines TRBV5-5 with TRBJ2-1; 8 bases match TRBD2. The V gene's germline CDR1 is SGHKS and CDR2 YYEKEE (reference sequence). Trimming cost V 1 base and J 4 bases; bases outside gene matches: 7. This CDR3 region has 16 residues. This CDR3 reads CASSLSLAGEYNEQFF. For the CDR3, the DNA is TGTGCCAGCAGCTTGAGTCTAGCGGGCGAGTACAATGAGCAGTTCTTC. Looking up the rest from reference TRBV5-5 and TRBJ2-1 gives the full variable domain: DAGVTQSPTHLIKTRGQQVTLRCSPISGHKSVSWYQQVLGQGPQFIFQYYEKEERGRGNFPDRFSARQFPNYSSELNVNALLLGDSALYLCASSLSLAGEYNEQFFGPGTRLTVL.

This rearrangement joins TRBV9 to TRBJ2-1, with D perhaps assigned TRBD1 or TRBD2 (5 bases each). The CDR3 sequence is 13 residues long. The germline CDR1 and CDR2 sequences are SGDLS and YYNGEE. V lost 0 bases to trimming and J lost 6 bases, with 7 bases between them. The CDR3 region is CASSVEGRNEQFF. The CDR3 DNA is TGTGCCAGCAGCGTAGAGGGACGCAATGAGCAGTTCTTC.

As to this clone: At one end the junction does not follow the germline gene, possibly because of a read error. The DNA for the CDR3 is TGTGCCAGCAGTTACTCGAGCATGTCTGGTTCTGAGGCTTTCTTT. This sequence encodes CASSYSSMSGSEAFF. This rearrangement joins TRBV6-6 to TRBJ1-1; D remains unclear. Germline V gene data show CDR1 as MNHNY and CDR2 as SVGAGI (reference sequence). The CDR3 spans 15 residues.

The chain couples TRBV7-9 to TRBJ1-1, with 9 bases fitting TRBD1. The trim removed 5 bases at V and 3 bases at J, leaving 4 bases unmatched. The CDR3 extends over 14 amino acids. In germline, CDR1 is SEHNR, CDR2 FQNEAQ (reference sequence). The CDR3: CASSPGTGHTEAFF. CDR3 nucleotides: TGTGCCAGCAGCCCGGGGACAGGGCACACTGAAGCTTTCTTT.

CDR3: CAWSGGTTPNTGELFF. The CDR3 DNA reads TGTGCCTGGAGTGGGGGGACAACACCGAACACCGGGGAGCTGTTTTTT. The V gene is TRBV30, the J gene TRBJ2-2; D perhaps matches TRBD1 (6 bases). The V end lost 1 base, the J end lost 0 bases, and 12 bases lay between the germline ends. The CDR3 has 16 amino acids. Germline V gene data show CDR1 as GTSNPN and CDR2 as SVGIG (reference sequence).